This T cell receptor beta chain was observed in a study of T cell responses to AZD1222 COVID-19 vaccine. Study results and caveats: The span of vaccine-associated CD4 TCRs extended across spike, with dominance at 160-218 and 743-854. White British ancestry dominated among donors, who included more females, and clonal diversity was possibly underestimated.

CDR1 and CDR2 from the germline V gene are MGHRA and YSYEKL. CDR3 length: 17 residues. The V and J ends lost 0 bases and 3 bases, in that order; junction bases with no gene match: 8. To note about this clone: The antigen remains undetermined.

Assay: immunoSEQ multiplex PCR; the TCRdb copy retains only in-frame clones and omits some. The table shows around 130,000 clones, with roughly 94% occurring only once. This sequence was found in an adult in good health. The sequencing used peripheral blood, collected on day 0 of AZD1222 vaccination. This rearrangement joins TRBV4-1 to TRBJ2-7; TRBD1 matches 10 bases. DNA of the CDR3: TGCGCCAGCAGCCAAGATTTATTTGGGGACAGGGGCTACGAGCAGTACTTC. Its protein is CASSQDLFGDRGYEQYF.